Sequencing of this T cell receptor beta chain was carried out in a study of cytomegalovirus exposure and HLA in healthy donors. The PCR made use of 60 Vbeta and 13 Jbeta primers. The assay was immunoSEQ multiplex PCR, and TCRdb's table has in-frame clones only and misses some. This table holds some 57,000 clones, approximately 70% found once. On this clone itself: Its antigen is not known.

V lost 1 base and J lost 4, with 16 bases in between. CDR1 is SGHAT and CDR2 is FQNNGV in the germline V gene. The CDR3 is 16 amino acids. Notes on the study in general: 87-base-pair reads could not separate some V segments, including TRBV6-2 and TRBV6-3. Among TCR sequences, most were rare, though some public TCRs appeared in many donors. Within the data, a cluster of highly shared sequence variants was likely a sequencing artifact.

What was sequenced was PBMCs. The V call is TRBV11-2, the J call TRBJ1-1; a possible D gene is TRBD1 (6 bases). The source is a woman aged 55-75 years in good health and CMV-seropositive. The CDR3 region is CASSLAPQGYITEAFF. The CDR3 DNA sequence: TGTGCCAGCAGCTTAGCCCCACAGGGATACATCACTGAAGCTTTCTTT.